These 29 T cell receptor beta chains originate from one sample sequenced in a study of blood T cell repertoires in COVID-19. Only in-frame clones appear in the TCRdb table, and some are missing; sequencing was by immunoSEQ multiplex PCR. The data hold about 240,000 clones, with 83% observed a single time. Source material: peripheral blood. The receptors here all came from a human donor in a cohort sampled during active COVID-19.

This sequence joins TRBV7-9 and TRBJ2-5, with TRBD1 matching over 9 bases. CDR3 length: 15 amino acids. V shed 4 bases, J shed 5 bases, and the junction held 8 bases outside the gene matches. In germline, CDR1 is SEHNR, CDR2 FQNEAQ (reference sequence). The CDR3 DNA reads as TGTGCCAGCAGCTCCGGGACAGGGTCGTGGGAGACCCAGTACTTC. This translates into CASSSGTGSWETQYF.

The chain links TRBV27 to TRBJ2-7, with TRBD2 identical over 9 bases. This CDR3 contains 16 residues. Losses at the gene ends were 4 bases for V and 0 bases for J; bases not matched to a gene: 7. The V gene's germline CDR1 is MNHEY and CDR2 SMNVEV (reference sequence). The chain's CDR3 is CASSSHSGSLSYEQYF. DNA for the CDR3: TGTGCCAGCAGTTCCCATAGCGGGAGCCTCTCCTACGAGCAGTACTTC.

This chain connects TRBV9 to TRBJ2-1; D is ambiguous. The V end lost 3 bases, the J end lost 9 bases, and 16 bases lay between the germline ends. In germline, CDR1 is SGDLS, CDR2 YYNGEE. There are 14 residues in the CDR3. In DNA, the CDR3 is TGTGCCAGCAGCGGTAGCCCTACCTTTGGTGAGCAGTTCTTC. As protein: CASSGSPTFGEQFF. The variable domain in full, completed from reference TRBV9 and TRBJ2-1, reads DSGVTQTPKHLITATGQRVTLRCSPRSGDLSVYWYQQSLDQGLQFLIQYYNGEERAKGNILERFSAQQFPDLHSELNLSSLELGDSALYFCASSGSPTFGEQFFGPGTRLTVL.

This chain links TRBV14 with TRBJ1-2, with D hard to call. Germline loops: CDR1 SGHDN, CDR2 FVKESK. The germline V and J ends were trimmed by 4 bases and 4 bases, with 10 bases remaining between them. The CDR3 sequence is 13 residues long. CDR3 loop: CASSLRRGYGYTF. The CDR3 DNA sequence: TGTGCCAGCAGCCTCCGGCGGGGCTATGGCTACACCTTC.

The chain joins TRBV4-1 to TRBJ1-6; D is perhaps TRBD1 (6 bases). Trimming removed 4 bases at V and 8 bases at J, with 15 bases between. CDR1 MGHRA and CDR2 YSYEKL come from the germline V gene. The CDR3 covers 15 residues. The CDR3 bases are TGCGCCAGCAGCCTTAGAACAGGGAACGATTCACCCCTCCACTTT. This sequence encodes CASSLRTGNDSPLHF.

This chain links TRBV7-2 with TRBJ2-2; 9 bases agree with TRBD2. With V trimmed by 6 bases and J by 6 bases, 5 bases remained unmatched. Germline V CDR1 and CDR2: SGHTA, FQGNSA. This CDR3 is built from 14 residues. CDR3 sequence reads: CASRIAGEAGELFF. CDR3 bases: TGTGCCAGCAGGATAGCGGGAGAGGCCGGGGAGCTGTTTTTT. The full variable domain, with the rest looked up from reference TRBV7-2 and TRBJ2-2, is GAGVSQSPSNKVTEKGKDVELRCDPISGHTALYWYRQSLGQGLEFLIYFQGNSAPDKSGLPSDRFSAERTGGSVSTLTIQRTQQEDSAVYLCASRIAGEAGELFFGEGSRLTVL.

This clone occurred once. The gene calls are TRBV19 and TRBJ2-3; 8 nucleotides align to TRBD2. The CDR3 spans 14 residues. V shed 4 bases, J shed 1 base, and the junction held 1 base outside the gene matches. Germline CDR1 is LNHDA and CDR2 is SQIVND (reference sequence). For the CDR3, the DNA is TGTGCCAGTAGTACGGGGGGGGGCACAGATACGCAGTATTTT. Encoded protein: CASSTGGGTDTQYF.

This rearrangement joins TRBV2 to TRBJ1-1; TRBD1 matches 7 bases. This CDR3 has 15 residues. Germline-derived CDR1 and CDR2 are SNHLY and FYNNEI. V shed 7 bases and J 0 bases; nucleotides not matched to a gene: 8. The CDR3 DNA follows: TGTGCCAGCACCTCAAACAGGGGCTTGAACACTGAAGCTTTCTTT. Protein product: CASTSNRGLNTEAFF.

In its sample, this clone was seen once. The same CDR3 can be traced to other DNA sequences in this sample. The rearrangement uses TRBV24-1 and TRBJ2-1; 7 bases align to TRBD1. The J segment lost 4 bases and the V segment lost 0 bases, leaving 2 bases of the junction unmatched. Germline V gives CDR1 KGHDR, CDR2 SFDVKD. This CDR3 has 15 amino acids. The CDR3: CATSDLQDRYNEQFF. The CDR3 DNA reads as TGTGCCACCAGTGATTTGCAGGACAGGTACAATGAGCAGTTCTTC.

The chain employs TRBV18 and TRBJ1-2; 10 bases are a match to TRBD1. There are 18 residues in the CDR3. Germline V gene data show CDR1 as KGHSH and CDR2 as LQKENI. V trimming: 8 bases; J trimming: 3 bases; junction bases outside the gene matches: 18. The CDR3 nucleotides read TGTGCCAGCGTCCGAACCGGGACAGGGGTCTTCGGGGACTATGGCTACACCTTC. Protein: CASVRTGTGVFGDYGYTF.

The rearrangement links TRBV4-1 to TRBJ2-5, with D tentatively TRBD1 (5 bases). V was clipped by 3 bases and J by 2 bases, with 19 bases between them. The CDR3 runs to 17 residues. In germline, CDR1 is MGHRA, CDR2 YSYEKL. CDR3 sequence (DNA): TGCGCCAGCAGCCAGGCCCTTCTACCAGGGAAACAAGAGACCCAGTACTTC. Its translation is CASSQALLPGKQETQYF.

The V gene is TRBV9, the J gene TRBJ2-5, with TRBD2 identical over 12 bases. The germline gives CDR1 SGDLS, CDR2 YYNGEE. The CDR3 is made up of 17 amino acids. With V trimmed by 3 bases and J by 1 base, 7 bases remained unmatched. The DNA for the CDR3 is TGTGCCAGCAGCGGCCGACTAGCGGGGGCCTCCCAAGAGACCCAGTACTTC. Its translation is CASSGRLAGASQETQYF.

The V call is TRBV5-5, the J call TRBJ2-7; D ambiguous. From germline, CDR1 is SGHKS and CDR2 YYEKEE (reference sequence). The CDR3 has 12 residues. Trimming pared 2 bases from V and 2 bases from J, leaving 5 bases between. The CDR3 protein is CASSFTAYEQYF. The CDR3 DNA follows: TGTGCCAGCAGCTTTACAGCCTACGAGCAGTACTTC.

CDR3 in amino acids: CASSPSFQWGETQYF. The CDR3 DNA follows: TGTGCCAGCAGTCCGAGTTTTCAATGGGGCGAGACCCAGTACTTC. This chain uses TRBV6-5 with TRBJ2-5, with D possibly TRBD1 on 5 matching bases. Germline values: CDR1 MNHEY, CDR2 SVGAGI. V was trimmed by 5 bases and J by 5 bases, leaving 18 bases between them. The CDR3 runs to 15 residues.

The rearrangement uses TRBV6-5 and TRBJ2-5; 11 nucleotides line up with TRBD2. Germline V gene data show CDR1 as MNHEY and CDR2 as SVGAGI. V lost 3 bases to trimming and J lost 4 bases; unmatched junction nucleotides: 7. The CDR3 contains 16 residues. The CDR3 loop reads CASSYSRLAGTETQYF. CDR3 nucleotides: TGTGCCAGCAGTTATTCTAGACTAGCGGGAACAGAGACCCAGTACTTC.

The chain joins TRBV19 to TRBJ1-1; 7 nucleotides line up with TRBD1. The CDR3 sequence is 13 residues long. The germline CDR1 and CDR2 sequences are LNHDA and SQIVND (reference sequence). The trim removed 2 bases at V and 8 bases at J, leaving 5 bases unmatched. The CDR3 DNA reads TGTGCCAGTAGTATAAGGGGGACAGAAGAAGCTTTCTTT. This codes for CASSIRGTEEAFF.

The DNA for the CDR3 is TGTGCTAGTGGCCCCCGGGACAGGTCCTCCTACGAGCAGTACTTC. This encodes CASGPRDRSSYEQYF. The rearrangement uses TRBV12-5 and TRBJ2-7; 8 bases map to TRBD1. The V gene end was trimmed by 6 bases and the J gene end by 0 bases; junction bases not matched to a gene: 7. Germline CDR1 is LGHNT and CDR2 is FRNRAP. The CDR3 is 15 residues long.

The chain couples TRBV13 to TRBJ2-7, with 7 bases that match TRBD1. This CDR3 has 14 residues. Unmatched junction bases numbered 4, after V lost 3 bases and J lost 2 bases. Looked up from germline, CDR1 is PRHDT and CDR2 is FYEKMQ (reference sequence). The CDR3 sequence is CASSFGTVAYEQYF. The CDR3 DNA follows: TGTGCCAGCAGCTTCGGGACAGTAGCCTACGAGCAGTACTTC.

Here the CDR3 DNA reads TGTGCCACCAGCCGCCCCGGGGAGGGCTACGAGCAGTACTTC. The encoded protein is CATSRPGEGYEQYF. The V gene is TRBV15, the J gene TRBJ2-7; TRBD2 aligns across 7 bases. Germline V gene lookup returns CDR1 LNHNV and CDR2 YYDKDF (reference sequence). The trim removed 5 bases at V and 3 bases at J, leaving 7 bases unmatched. This CDR3 has 14 residues.

The rearrangement uses TRBV14 and TRBJ2-1; 7 bases agree with TRBD2. The length of the CDR3 is 16 residues. V lost 5 bases, J lost 6 bases, and 13 bases stayed unmatched. In germline, CDR1 is SGHDN, CDR2 FVKESK. Written as DNA, the CDR3 is TGTGCCAGCAGCTCAGATCGGGGACTACCGTTCAATGAGCAGTTCTTC. Residues: CASSSDRGLPFNEQFF.

This clone was seen more than once but under ten times. The chain couples TRBV5-1 to TRBJ2-5; 7 bases align to TRBD1. CDR3 length: 14 residues. Germline V gives CDR1 SGHRS, CDR2 YFSETQ. With V trimmed by 1 base and J by 5 bases, 5 bases remained unmatched. The CDR3 is CASSLTGARETQYF. The CDR3 DNA reads TGCGCCAGCAGCTTGACAGGGGCGCGTGAGACCCAGTACTTC. The variable domain in full, completed from reference TRBV5-1 and TRBJ2-5, reads KAGVTQTPRYLIKTRGQQVTLSCSPISGHRSVSWYQQTPGQGLQFLFEYFSETQRNKGNFPGRFSGRQFSNSRSEMNVSTLELGDSALYLCASSLTGARETQYFGPGTRLLVL.

CDR3 in DNA: TGTGCCAGCAGTGCCCGGACAGGGAGTAATGAGCAGTTCTTC. It yields the protein CASSARTGSNEQFF. The rearrangement uses TRBV6-4 and TRBJ2-1; 8 bases are shared with TRBD1. This CDR3 has 14 amino acids. Germline-derived CDR1 and CDR2 are MRHNA and SNTAGT. V shed 4 bases and J 7 bases; nucleotides not matched to a gene: 6.

This clone was seen a single time. This sequence joins TRBV2 and TRBJ1-4; D might be TRBD1 (5 bases). The CDR3 is 14 amino acids. Looked up from germline, CDR1 is SNHLY and CDR2 is FYNNEI. With 8 bases removed from V and 3 bases from J, the gap between germline ends came to 13 bases. CDR3 DNA: TGTGCCAGCGGGGGGGAGGTCCCTAATGAAAAACTGTTTTTT. Amino acid sequence: CASGGEVPNEKLFF.

The chain carries TRBV29-1 and TRBJ2-2, with 7 bases that match TRBD1. There are 15 residues in the CDR3. V dropped 3 bases and J dropped 1; count of bases not matched to a gene: 5. Germline CDR1 and CDR2: SQVTM and ANQGSEA. CDR3 coding DNA: TGCAGCGTTGAGGACGGGACAGAGAACACCGGGGAGCTGTTTTTT. Amino acids: CSVEDGTENTGELFF.

The chain recombines TRBV4-2 with TRBJ2-3; possible D gene TRBD2, 5 bases. The V and J ends lost 0 bases and 3 bases respectively, with 13 bases between them. The germline CDR1 and CDR2 sequences are LGHNA and YNFKEQ. This CDR3 comprises 16 residues. Here the CDR3 reads CASSQDASSLTDTQYF. For the CDR3, the DNA is TGTGCCAGCAGCCAAGATGCTAGCTCTCTGACAGATACGCAGTATTTT.

The chain joins TRBV19 to TRBJ2-7; maybe TRBD2 (6 bases). Trimming took off 5 bases at V and 0 bases at J, with 14 bases between the two ends. This CDR3 has 15 residues. Germline V gene data show CDR1 as LNHDA and CDR2 as SQIVND (reference sequence). The CDR3 nucleotides read TGTGCCAGTAGTGCGCCTAGCGATAGCTCCTACGAGCAGTACTTC. This encodes CASSAPSDSSYEQYF.

This clone has just one count. The chain has TRBV6-5 and TRBJ1-1, with TRBD1 identical over 8 bases. V was clipped by 6 bases and J by 5 bases; unmatched bases: 8. This CDR3 has 14 amino acids. CDR1 is MNHEY and CDR2 is SVGAGI in the germline V gene. In DNA, the CDR3 is TGTGCCAGCAGCTCCAGGACAGGGAGGACTGAAGCTTTCTTT. Its translation: CASSSRTGRTEAFF.

This clone is a singleton in its sample. V usage is TRBV13 and J usage is TRBJ2-3, with unresolved D. V was clipped by 3 bases and J by 4 bases, with 2 bases between them. There are 11 residues in the CDR3. Germline V gene lookup returns CDR1 PRHDT and CDR2 FYEKMQ (reference sequence). The CDR3 DNA sequence: TGTGCCAGCAGCTTCTCAGATACGCAGTATTTT. Translated, it gives CASSFSDTQYF.

The chain joins TRBV6-5 to TRBJ2-7, with D possibly TRBD1 on 6 matching bases. This CDR3 has 13 residues. V lost 7 bases and J 1 base, leaving 11 bases between the germline ends. Germline V gene data show CDR1 as MNHEY and CDR2 as SVGAGI. CDR3 sequence: CASIGQPSYEQYF. In DNA, the CDR3 is TGTGCCAGCATAGGACAGCCTTCCTACGAGCAGTACTTC.